The 14 T cell receptor beta chains given below trace back to one sample, sequenced in a study of neurological immune-mediated disorders. Described time point: longitudinal time-point 1 (baseline). TCRdb analysed the 5' RACE reads with MiXCR anew, one entry per CDR3 protein. This sample has some 60,000 distinct CDR3 sequences; roughly 10% occur once, and the top ten carry less than 8.5%. The material sequenced was PBMCs. The receptors derive from a male donor with HTLV-1-associated myelopathy (HAM/TSP).

V is TRBV30 and J is TRBJ2-1, with D maybe TRBD1 (6 bases). V lost 5 bases, J lost 0 bases, and 11 bases lay in between. The CDR3 spans 14 residues. From germline, CDR1 is GTSNPN and CDR2 SVGIG (reference sequence). DNA for the CDR3: TGTGCCTGGGACACAGGGAGCTCCTACAATGAGCAGTTCTTC. It yields the protein CAWDTGSSYNEQFF.

The chain uses TRBV29-1 and TRBJ2-5; D gene unclear. The CDR3 sequence is 12 residues long. The germline gives CDR1 SQVTM, CDR2 ANQGSEA. V gave up 4 bases and J gave up 5 bases, with 11 bases separating them. The CDR3 nucleotides read TGCAGCGTTGTGGAGTTCGGGGAGACCCAGTACTTC. It translates to CSVVEFGETQYF.

Ten or more counts support this clonotype. V usage is TRBV20-1 and J usage is TRBJ1-6, with 7 bases identical to TRBD1. CDR1 is DFQATT, CDR2 SNEGSKA, per germline (reference sequence). The CDR3 has 15 residues. V shed 6 bases, J shed 0 bases, and the junction held 5 bases outside the gene matches. The CDR3 sequence is CSAKGQLSYNSPLHF. CDR3 in DNA: TGCAGTGCCAAGGGACAGCTCTCCTATAATTCACCCCTCCACTTT.

This clonotype showed up many times. V usage is TRBV5-1 and J usage is TRBJ2-7; perhaps TRBD1 as D (5 bases). V was pared by 4 bases and J by 3 bases, with 8 bases between. Germline V gives CDR1 SGHRS, CDR2 YFSETQ. The length of the CDR3 is 12 residues. The CDR3 sequence: CASSADNYEQYF. Here the CDR3 DNA reads TGCGCCAGCAGCGCGGACAACTACGAGCAGTACTTC. Using reference TRBV5-1 and TRBJ2-7 for the parts outside the CDR3, the full variable domain is KAGVTQTPRYLIKTRGQQVTLSCSPISGHRSVSWYQQTPGQGLQFLFEYFSETQRNKGNFPGRFSGRQFSNSRSEMNVSTLELGDSALYLCASSADNYEQYFGPGTRLTVT.

About this clonotype itself: A much bigger clone sits one base away, suggesting this may be a read error. This chain joins TRBV14 and TRBJ2-5; D might be TRBD2 (5 bases). Per the germline V gene, CDR1 is SGHDN and CDR2 is FVKESK. The CDR3 has 14 amino acids. CDR3 bases: TGTGTCAGCAGCCCCCCGGGAACCCAAGAGACCCAGTACTTC. Protein product: CVSSPPGTQETQYF.

In this sample, this clonotype turned up many times. The chain employs TRBV12-3 or TRBV12-4 and TRBJ2-5; the match to TRBD2 covers 13 bases. The CDR3 is made up of 17 amino acids. J gave up 4 bases and V 6 bases, and 11 bases lay outside the gene matches. The CDR3 reads CASSPGLAGWGIETQYF. CDR3 nucleotide sequence: TGTGCCAGCAGCCCGGGACTAGCGGGGTGGGGAATAGAGACCCAGTACTTC.

This chain's CDR3 is CASSGGRGHNQPQHF. Written as DNA, the CDR3 is TGTGCCAGCAGCGGGGGAAGGGGGCATAATCAGCCCCAGCATTTT. The chain employs TRBV9 and TRBJ1-5; 7 bases align to TRBD1. V shed 3 bases, J shed 4 bases, and the junction held 7 bases outside the gene matches. CDR1 and CDR2 (germline): SGDLS, YYNGEE. The CDR3 extends over 15 amino acids.

This clonotype was seen many times. The rearrangement uses TRBV6-6 and TRBJ2-7, with TRBD1 identical over 8 bases. The germline gives CDR1 MNHNY, CDR2 SVGAGI (reference sequence). The CDR3 is 13 amino acids. J lost 3 bases, V lost 7 bases, and 5 bases had no gene match. This chain's CDR3 is CASTSDRVYEQYF. The CDR3 DNA is TGTGCCAGCACCTCGGACAGGGTCTACGAGCAGTACTTC.

This clonotype has ten or more counts. The V gene is TRBV6-2 or TRBV6-3, the J gene TRBJ2-2; D possibly matches TRBD1 or TRBD2 (5 bases each). V was cut by 6 bases and J by 5 bases, with 13 bases left in between. Germline V CDR1 and CDR2: MNHEY, SVGEGT. The CDR3 spans 14 residues. CDR3 in amino acids: CASSSGTVTGELFF. The CDR3 DNA is TGTGCCAGCAGCTCCGGGACGGTGACCGGGGAGCTGTTTTTT.

This clonotype has ten or more counts. The chain employs TRBV20-1 and TRBJ1-1, with TRBD1 matching over 10 bases. The CDR3 has 14 residues. V was clipped by 6 bases and J by 5 bases; unmatched bases: 9. Germline V lookup: CDR1 DFQATT, CDR2 SNEGSKA (reference sequence). The CDR3 DNA follows: TGCAGTGCACATCCCGGGACAGGGGTAACTGAAGCTTTCTTT. Protein sequence: CSAHPGTGVTEAFF.

This clonotype was detected many times. V and J are TRBV3-1 and TRBJ2-2, with 11 bases identical to TRBD1. CDR1 and CDR2 from the germline V gene are LGHDT and YNNKEL (reference sequence). V trimming: 4 bases; J trimming: 5 bases; junction bases outside the gene matches: 9. CDR3 size: 17 residues. CDR3 protein: CASSLRGDRGSTGELFF. The DNA for the CDR3 is TGTGCCAGCAGCCTACGAGGGGACAGGGGGAGTACCGGGGAGCTGTTTTTT. Full variable domain (remainder filled in from reference TRBV3-1 and TRBJ2-2): DTAVSQTPKYLVTQMGNDKSIKCEQNLGHDTMYWYKQDSKKFLKIMFSYNNKELIINETVPNRFSPKSPDKAHLNLHINSLELGDSAVYFCASSLRGDRGSTGELFFGEGSRLTVL.

This clonotype came up many times. The chain has TRBV10-3 and TRBJ2-1, with D hard to call. The CDR3 consists of 15 residues. V was cut by 4 bases and J by 4 bases, with 14 bases left in between. Germline V gene data show CDR1 as ENHRY and CDR2 as SYGVKD. The chain's CDR3 is CAISVSRPPYNEQFF. In nucleotides, the CDR3 is TGTGCCATCAGTGTAAGCCGCCCCCCTTACAATGAGCAGTTCTTC.

This clonotype was observed at least ten times. This chain connects TRBV28 to TRBJ2-4; the match to TRBD1 covers 7 bases. The J segment lost 1 base and the V segment lost 5 bases, leaving 17 bases of the junction unmatched. CDR1 is MDHEN and CDR2 is SYDVKM in the germline V gene. CDR3 length equals 19 residues. DNA of the CDR3: TGTGCCAGCAGTACGTCCGGGACAGCTAAGCCACTGGCCAAAAACATTCAGTACTTC. It codes for CASSTSGTAKPLAKNIQYF. Full variable domain (rest looked up from reference TRBV28 and TRBJ2-4): DVKVTQSSRYLVKRTGEKVFLECVQDMDHENMFWYRQDPGLGLRLIYFSYDVKMKEKGDIPEGYSVSREKKERFSLILESASTNQTSMYLCASSTSGTAKPLAKNIQYFGAGTRLSVL.

The rearrangement links TRBV7-9 to TRBJ1-6; 7 bases agree with TRBD1. J was trimmed by 17 bases and V by 3 bases; bases with no gene match: 4. Per germline, CDR1 SEHNR and CDR2 FQNEAQ (reference sequence). CDR3 size: 11 residues. CDR3 protein: CASSLGQMVHF. The CDR3, as DNA: TGTGCCAGCAGCTTGGGACAGATGGTCCACTTT.